This T cell receptor beta chain originates from a study of early T cells in non-severe SARS-CoV-2 infection. In germline, CDR1 is SGHDT, CDR2 YYEEEE. The CDR3 contains 17 residues. Unmatched junction bases numbered 8, after V lost 0 bases and J lost 7 bases. General study findings and limits: VDJdb-based matching was biased toward anti-spike CD8 responses and missed private and CD4 specificities.

Individual cDNA molecules were tagged with unique molecular identifiers, the study reported. TCRdb redid the calling of the 5' RACE reads with MiXCR, one entry per CDR3 protein. The sample records tens of thousands of distinct CDR3 sequences, around 5.6% being singletons. This clonotype came up a few times. The antigen is undetermined. The TCR sequence derives from an adult who was a healthcare worker with PCR-confirmed SARS-CoV-2 infection or an uninfected control (not recorded which). What was sequenced was whole blood. The chain couples TRBV5-6 to TRBJ2-1; 12 nucleotides align to TRBD2. Written as DNA, the CDR3 is TGTGCCAGCAGCTTGGGGCTAGCGGGAGGGCCGGGGAATGAGCAGTTCTTC. It codes for CASSLGLAGGPGNEQFF. The entire variable domain, with the rest obtained from reference TRBV5-6 and TRBJ2-1, is as follows: DAGVTQSPTHLIKTRGQQVTLRCSPKSGHDTVSWYQQALGQGPQFIFQYYEEEERQRGNFPDRFSGHQFPNYSSELNVNALLLGDSALYLCASSLGLAGGPGNEQFFGPGTRLTVL.